These 22 T cell receptor beta chains were sequenced from one sample in a study of control samples from healthy donors and cancer patients. Measured with immunoSEQ multiplex PCR; TCRdb has only the in-frame clones, and not every one. The sample lists tens of thousands of clones, 84% occurring once. The material sequenced was blood. The receptors come from a man aged 50 or older in good health.

The chain employs TRBV11-2 and TRBJ2-7; 12 bases align to TRBD1. The CDR3 consists of 16 residues. The junction had 7 bases not matched to a gene; V was cut back by 1 base and J by 6 bases. The germline V gene encodes CDR1 SGHAT and CDR2 FQNNGV. In DNA, the CDR3 is TGTGCCAGCAGCTTAGGTTTCGGGACAGGGGGCGGCGAGCAGTACTTC. It codes for CASSLGFGTGGGEQYF.

The chain links TRBV6-2 or TRBV6-3 to TRBJ2-1; D unresolved. The length of the CDR3 is 16 residues. Trimming removed 3 bases from V and 10 bases from J, with 22 bases in between. CDR1 and CDR2 (germline): MNHEY, SVGEGT. CDR3 sequence (DNA): TGTGCCAGCAGTTATTGGCCTCGGACGCCCGGCAGGGAGCAGTTCTTC. Protein sequence: CASSYWPRTPGREQFF.

V gene TRBV6-5 combines with J gene TRBJ2-3, with 9 bases lining up with TRBD2. Trimming at V came to 4 bases and at J to 4 bases, leaving 9 bases not matched to a gene. The CDR3 is 16 residues long. Germline V CDR1 and CDR2: MNHEY, SVGAGI. DNA of the CDR3: TGTGCCAGCAGTTGGGATAGCGGGAGTGGGGCAGATACGCAGTATTTT. This translates into CASSWDSGSGADTQYF.

This chain links TRBV7-2 with TRBJ1-1; TRBD1 might be the D (5 bases). The CDR3 is 14 residues long. The germline gives CDR1 SGHTA, CDR2 FQGNSA. Trimming stripped 1 base from V and 3 bases from J, with 9 bases between. CDR3 loop: CASSLVRGDTEAFF. In nucleotides, the CDR3 is TGTGCCAGCAGCTTAGTTAGGGGAGACACTGAAGCTTTCTTT.

This chain joins TRBV19 and TRBJ1-5; 9 nucleotides match TRBD1. Germline CDR1 reads LNHDA; CDR2 reads SQIVND (reference sequence). The CDR3 contains 16 residues. V shed 1 base and J 4 bases; nucleotides not matched to a gene: 5. CDR3 in DNA: TGTGCCAGTAGTATAGTGCTCGGGACAGGGAATCAGCCCCAGCATTTT. Translating gives CASSIVLGTGNQPQHF.

This chain links TRBV29-1 with TRBJ1-1, with TRBD1 identical over 7 bases. CDR3 length: 12 amino acids. The junction had 1 base not matched to a gene; V was cut back by 2 bases and J by 4 bases. The germline CDR1 and CDR2 sequences are SQVTM and ANQGSEA. CDR3 protein: CSVEQGGTEAFF. Written as DNA, the CDR3 is TGCAGCGTTGAACAGGGGGGCACTGAAGCTTTCTTT.

This chain uses TRBV18 with TRBJ2-7; either TRBD1 or TRBD2 may supply D (5 bases each). This CDR3 is built from 15 residues. CDR1 is KGHSH, CDR2 LQKENI, per germline. Deletions cut 3 bases from V and 2 bases from J, with 14 bases between. In DNA form, the CDR3 reads TGTGCCAGCTCACCGAAGCGGACACGACCCTACGAGCAGTACTTC. Protein product: CASSPKRTRPYEQYF.

This chain links TRBV5-1 with TRBJ2-7; D ambiguous. Trimming stripped 1 base from V and 3 bases from J, with 5 bases between. There are 12 residues in the CDR3. CDR1 is SGHRS, CDR2 YFSETQ, per germline. CDR3 sequence (DNA): TGCGCCAGCAGCTTGACCCGCTACGAGCAGTACTTC. Translation gives CASSLTRYEQYF. Complete variable domain (other parts from reference TRBV5-1 and TRBJ2-7): KAGVTQTPRYLIKTRGQQVTLSCSPISGHRSVSWYQQTPGQGLQFLFEYFSETQRNKGNFPGRFSGRQFSNSRSEMNVSTLELGDSALYLCASSLTRYEQYFGPGTRLTVT.

The gene calls are TRBV24-1 and TRBJ2-1; D ambiguous. The CDR3 runs to 18 residues. V was shortened by 3 bases and J by 0 bases, with 17 bases between the two germline ends. CDR1 KGHDR and CDR2 SFDVKD come from the germline V gene. The DNA of the CDR3 is TGTGCCACCAGTGATCTTGGTGTCGGGCGTTTCTCCTACAATGAGCAGTTCTTC. Translating it yields CATSDLGVGRFSYNEQFF.

The V call is TRBV19, the J call TRBJ1-4, with 9 positions matching TRBD1. V lost 7 bases to trimming and J lost 8 bases; unmatched junction nucleotides: 5. The CDR3 loop spans 13 amino acids. From germline, CDR1 is LNHDA and CDR2 SQIVND (reference sequence). CDR3 in DNA: TGTGCCAGTAACCGGGGACAGGGCGAAAAACTGTTTTTT. Its translation: CASNRGQGEKLFF. Complete variable domain (other parts from reference TRBV19 and TRBJ1-4): DGGITQSPKYLFRKEGQNVTLSCEQNLNHDAMYWYRQDPGQGLRLIYYSQIVNDFQKGDIAEGYSVSREKKESFPLTVTSAQKNPTAFYLCASNRGQGEKLFFGSGTQLSVL.

The chain links TRBV6-5 to TRBJ2-1, with 10 nucleotides matching TRBD2. Germline trimming cut 0 bases from V and 9 bases from J; bases unmatched to any gene: 8. CDR1 is MNHEY and CDR2 is SVGAGI in the germline V gene. The length of the CDR3 is 16 residues. The CDR3 DNA follows: TGTGCCAGCAGTTACTCATTGGCTAGCGGGAGTGCTGAGCAGTTCTTC. Translated: CASSYSLASGSAEQFF.

This clone appeared once. CDR3 amino acids: CAWSAYNEQFF. In DNA, the CDR3 is TGTGCCTGGAGTGCCTACAATGAGCAGTTCTTC. The V gene is TRBV30, the J gene TRBJ2-1; D unresolved. The V gene lost 1 base and the J gene lost 2 bases, with 0 bases spanning the gap. The germline gives CDR1 GTSNPN, CDR2 SVGIG (reference sequence). The CDR3 has 11 amino acids.

This chain connects TRBV9 to TRBJ2-1; D might be TRBD1 (6 bases). This CDR3 region has 16 residues. Germline V gene lookup returns CDR1 SGDLS and CDR2 YYNGEE. Trimming removed 0 bases at V and 7 bases at J, with 17 bases between. The CDR3 sequence: CASSVDQGRVSNEQFF. For the CDR3, the DNA is TGTGCCAGCAGCGTAGATCAGGGGAGAGTCAGTAATGAGCAGTTCTTC.

The J gene is TRBJ2-7, the V gene TRBV11-3; 11 bases agree with TRBD2. V trimming: 1 base; J trimming: 4 bases; junction bases outside the gene matches: 6. The CDR3 is 16 residues long. The germline V gene has CDR1 SGHNT and CDR2 YENEEA. The CDR3 protein is CASSLGAGTSGYEQYF. CDR3 sequence (DNA): TGTGCCAGCAGCTTAGGTGCCGGGACTAGCGGATACGAGCAGTACTTC.

This sequence joins TRBV5-4 and TRBJ2-5; 7 bases are a match to TRBD2. Germline lookup yields CDR1 SGHNT and CDR2 YYREEE (reference sequence). The CDR3 is made up of 15 amino acids. The trim removed 5 bases at V and 2 bases at J, leaving 9 bases unmatched. The CDR3 sequence: CASSYMGGSQETQYF. CDR3 bases: TGTGCCAGCAGTTATATGGGCGGGAGTCAAGAGACCCAGTACTTC.

This chain joins TRBV25-1 and TRBJ1-2, with TRBD1 matching 7 bases. The CDR3 spans 15 residues. Trimming took 4 bases from V and 4 from J; bases not matched to a gene: 9. Per the germline V gene, CDR1 is MGHDK and CDR2 is SYGVNS. CDR3: CASSARGQRPYGYTF. The CDR3 coding sequence is TGTGCCAGCAGTGCTAGGGGACAGCGGCCCTATGGCTACACCTTC.

This clone was seen more than once but under ten times. The sample contains more than one DNA sequence encoding this CDR3. The V and J genes are TRBV19 and TRBJ1-1; the match to TRBD1 covers 7 bases. The CDR3 spans 14 residues. Germline CDR1 is LNHDA and CDR2 is SQIVND (reference sequence). V lost 5 bases, J lost 0 bases, and 3 bases stayed unmatched. The chain's CDR3 is CASSSGTVNTEAFF. The CDR3, as DNA: TGTGCCAGTAGTTCCGGGACAGTGAACACTGAAGCTTTCTTT.

The chain couples TRBV30 to TRBJ1-2, with D perhaps TRBD1 (6 bases). The V end lost 3 bases, the J end lost 8 bases, and 10 bases lay between the germline ends. Germline loops: CDR1 GTSNPN, CDR2 SVGIG (reference sequence). This CDR3 is 11 amino acids long. Here the CDR3 reads CAWRMGGGYTF. CDR3 nucleotides: TGTGCCTGGAGGATGGGGGGCGGCTACACCTTC.

In its sample, this clone was seen once. This chain's CDR3 is CATSRPDTSYEQYF. For the CDR3, the DNA is TGTGCCACCAGCCGACCGGACACGTCCTACGAGCAGTACTTC. J is TRBJ2-7 and V is TRBV15; perhaps TRBD1 as D (5 bases). This CDR3 has 14 residues. Per the germline V gene, CDR1 is LNHNV and CDR2 is YYDKDF (reference sequence). Between the trimmed V and J ends, which lost 5 bases and 1 base, there was a span of 12 bases.

The chain uses TRBV9 and TRBJ1-1, with a possible D match to TRBD1 (5 bases). This CDR3 is built from 17 residues. V lost 4 bases, J lost 0 bases, and 19 bases lay in between. In germline, CDR1 is SGDLS, CDR2 YYNGEE. DNA for the CDR3: TGTGCCAGCAGCCCTGAATCGGGGGTCGGCATGAACACTGAAGCTTTCTTT. It translates to CASSPESGVGMNTEAFF.

The gene calls are TRBV28 and TRBJ1-1; 9 bases agree with TRBD1. This CDR3 region has 11 residues. Germline trimming cut 2 bases from V and 13 bases from J; bases unmatched to any gene: 2. From germline, CDR1 is MDHEN and CDR2 SYDVKM. In DNA, the CDR3 is TGTGCCAGCAGTTTAGGACAGGGGCTTTTCTTT. Its translation: CASSLGQGLFF.

This chain links TRBV24-1 with TRBJ1-5; TRBD1 might be the D (5 bases). In germline, CDR1 is KGHDR, CDR2 SFDVKD. Trimming removed 4 bases at V and 1 base at J, with 16 bases between. This CDR3 is 17 amino acids long. This chain's CDR3 is CATSDGTNLWSNQPQHF. CDR3 nucleotides: TGTGCCACCAGTGACGGGACCAACCTTTGGAGCAATCAGCCCCAGCATTTT.